This T cell receptor (beta chain) was identified during a study of beta chain features in type 1 diabetes. Study-level background: Patients did not differ from healthy donors in age, gender or cell yield.

CDR3 length: 17 amino acids. In germline, CDR1 is SGHTA, CDR2 FQGNSA. The ends were cut back, 1 base at V and 4 bases at J, with 20 bases in the middle. Of the isolated RNA, all was reverse transcribed, and so the sequenced material was expressed TCRB transcripts. Generated by immunoSEQ multiplex PCR, the TCRdb table keeps only in-frame clones and is missing some. The profile covers 100,000 to 150,000 clones, with 15% to 20% appearing a single time and 2% to 3% taken by the ten largest. This clone appeared a few times. Its antigen is unidentified. Overall study findings and caveats: When Type 1 diabetes patients were examined, their TCRB CDR3s proved moderately but significantly shorter in all four CD4+ subsets. Type 1 diabetes patients had fewer VDJ junction insertions and more deletions. Patients' naive, central memory and regulatory TCRB repertoires appeared more alike than those of healthy donors.

The TCR was taken from a man aged 18 to 35 with type 1 diabetes. J is TRBJ2-7 and V is TRBV7-2; perhaps TRBD2 as D (6 bases). Input material: central memory CD4+ T cells from blood. The CDR3 region has the DNA TGTGCCAGCAGCTTAGGGGCGGGGCCCAGGGTGCCTTACGAGCAGTACTTC. It encodes CASSLGAGPRVPYEQYF.